A selection of T cell receptor beta chains follows, all from one sample in a study of T cells in Graves' hyperthyroidism and ophthalmopathy. A single record per CDR3 protein comes from TCRdb applying MiXCR to the multiplex PCR reads. Of hundreds of thousands of distinct CDR3 sequences listed, less than 20% are singletons. Specimen: blood. The origin of the receptors is a man in his forties or fifties with Graves' ophthalmopathy. Each CDR3 is given with its conserved first and last residue.

j_call cdr3_length v_call cdr3_aa
TRBJ2-7 13 TRBV4-3 CASSQEPGVEQYF
TRBJ2-3 12 TRBV28 CASGVGTDTQYF
TRBJ2-7 12 TRBV29-1 CSVGQGLGEQYF
TRBJ2-1 17 TRBV24-1 CATSDLQASGNPNEQFF
TRBJ1-2 14 TRBV6-1 CASSENRVTYGYTF
TRBJ1-2 12 TRBV15 CATSDGVHGYTF
TRBJ2-2 11 TRBV7-9 CARENTGELFF
TRBJ1-6 14 TRBV6-2/TRBV6-3 CASSKRTGGSPLHF
TRBJ2-2 11 TRBV5-1 CASSENRELFF
TRBJ1-1 15 TRBV18 CASSPGVATFAEAFF
TRBJ2-7 18 TRBV7-2 CASSFMAGGRTHSLEQYF
TRBJ2-7 13 TRBV20-1 CSARSTSFKEQYF
TRBJ2-1 17 TRBV7-3 CASSSPSGRAPINEQFF
TRBJ1-6 14 TRBV11-2 CASSLTGISSPLHF
TRBJ2-2 16 TRBV30 CAWTPSDRVNTGELFF
TRBJ2-5 13 TRBV15 CATSRDRGVGKYF
TRBJ2-3 15 TRBV20-1 CSARPREGKTDTQYF
TRBJ2-7 16 TRBV7-6 CASSPPRQLSSYEQYF